The clone carrying this TCR beta chain was seen more than once but under ten times. Then a second PCR, running about 7 to 11 cycles, was carried out with a sample-barcoded 5' primer and a J-beta primer mix. TCRdb recomputed calls from the 5' RACE reads with MiXCR, one row per CDR3 protein. The data contain around 1,800,000 distinct CDR3 sequences, about two fifths of them seen just once; the ten biggest clones take up approximately 22%. Trimming removed 4 bases from V and 11 bases from J; junction bases left unmatched: 7. This CDR3 has 13 amino acids. This entry is derived from a study of blood T cells in healthy people across ages.

The V call is TRBV12-3 or TRBV12-4, the J call TRBJ1-4; 7 positions agree with TRBD1. The specimen was blood. The TCR originated in a human donor in good health. CDR3: CASSSQGGGKLFF. In DNA form, the CDR3 reads TGTGCCAGCAGTTCCCAGGGGGGGGGGAAACTGTTTTTT.